A single sample gave rise to the 24 T cell receptor beta chains below, sequenced in a study of cytomegalovirus exposure and HLA in healthy donors. With 60 Vbeta and 13 Jbeta primers, the PCR was carried out. This table comes from immunoSEQ multiplex PCR, and its TCRdb copy is limited to in-frame clones, with some not included. Of more than 85,000 clones listed, less than 85% are singletons. Sample: PBMCs. These receptors were taken from a man aged 35 to 55 in good health and CMV-seropositive.

The chain recombines TRBV2 with TRBJ1-2; 10 nucleotides match TRBD1. The CDR3 has 14 residues. Germline V lookup: CDR1 SNHLY, CDR2 FYNNEI. The V segment lost 6 bases and the J segment 3 bases; nucleotides outside the gene matches: 4. In nucleotides, the CDR3 is TGTGCCAGCAGAGCCGGGACAGGGGACTATGGCTACACCTTC. This sequence encodes CASRAGTGDYGYTF.

Turning to this clone: Its ends do not fully match the called genes, so a read error is possible. The chain links TRBV5-4 to TRBJ2-6; 7 bases map to TRBD1. The CDR3 has 14 residues. Germline V gene lookup returns CDR1 SGHNT and CDR2 YYREEE (reference sequence). CDR3 amino acids: CASSFQGVGNGLTF. The CDR3 DNA reads as TGTGCCAGCAGCTTCCAGGGGGTGGGTAACGGCCTGACTTTC.

This clone has only a few counts. This chain links TRBV30 with TRBJ1-4; 7 bases are shared with TRBD1. Germline V lookup: CDR1 GTSNPN, CDR2 SVGIG (reference sequence). This CDR3 spans 14 amino acids. The J segment lost 4 bases and the V segment lost 5 bases, leaving 7 bases of the junction unmatched. The CDR3 DNA reads as TGTGCCTGGGGGTTTGGGGACAGTAATGAAAAACTGTTTTTT. Residues: CAWGFGDSNEKLFF.

The rearrangement uses TRBV4-1 and TRBJ2-1, with TRBD2 as a possible D gene (6 bases). Trimming left V 4 bases short and J 9 bases short, with 31 bases between. From germline, CDR1 is MGHRA and CDR2 YSYEKL. This CDR3 has 19 residues. The CDR3 region is CASSPLGFVGTPMGGEQFF. CDR3 in DNA: TGCGCCAGCAGCCCCCTCGGTTTTGTCGGGACCCCGATGGGGGGTGAGCAGTTCTTC.

A remark on this clone: Germline is not matched at one junction end, which may reflect a read error. The chain couples TRBV2 to TRBJ2-4, with TRBD2 as a possible D gene (5 bases). This CDR3 has 14 residues. Germline V gene data show CDR1 as SNHLY and CDR2 as FYNNEI. Here the CDR3 DNA reads TGTGCCAGCAGGGAGAGGGTAACCAAAAACAGTCAGTACTTC. This encodes CASRERVTKNSQYF.

V is TRBV7-9 and J is TRBJ2-3; a weak D match, TRBD2 (7 bases). CDR1 and CDR2 from the germline V gene are SEHNR and FQNEAQ (reference sequence). CDR3 length: 14 residues. V lost 5 bases to trimming and J lost 5 bases, with 14 bases between them. This CDR3 reads CASSVGGGRDTQYF. The DNA of the CDR3 is TGTGCCAGCAGCGTGGGGGGGGGCCGAGATACGCAGTATTTT.

This sequence joins TRBV7-8 and TRBJ1-5; no clear D gene. V lost 5 bases and J lost 0, with 23 bases in between. CDR1 is SGHVS and CDR2 is FQNEAQ in the germline V gene. CDR3 size: 19 residues. The CDR3 here is CASSPRSVGSQYSNQPQHF. DNA for the CDR3: TGTGCCAGCAGCCCACGCTCGGTGGGCAGCCAATATAGCAATCAGCCCCAGCATTTT.

Only one count was recorded for this clone. This chain uses TRBV7-8 with TRBJ2-3; 15 bases fit TRBD2. Germline V gene lookup returns CDR1 SGHVS and CDR2 FQNEAQ. The V gene end was trimmed by 3 bases and the J gene end by 6 bases; junction bases not matched to a gene: 13. The CDR3 runs to 19 residues. The CDR3 DNA reads TGTGCCAGCAGCTTTATTGGGTGGACTAGCGGGGGGGCGGTTGATACGCAGTATTTT. This sequence encodes CASSFIGWTSGGAVDTQYF.

The chain couples TRBV6-1 to TRBJ2-7; 7 bases are a match to TRBD1. This CDR3 contains 13 residues. V lost 8 bases to trimming and J lost 2 bases; unmatched junction nucleotides: 6. CDR1 is MNHNS, CDR2 SASEGT, per germline. This CDR3 is CASRTGQTYEQYF. Written as DNA, the CDR3 is TGTGCCAGCCGTACGGGACAGACCTACGAGCAGTACTTC.

V gene TRBV11-2 combines with J gene TRBJ1-1; 7 nucleotides agree with TRBD1. The junction had 8 bases not matched to a gene; V was cut back by 5 bases and J by 2 bases. CDR1 is SGHAT and CDR2 is FQNNGV in the germline V gene. The CDR3 spans 15 residues. CDR3 in amino acids: CASSTHRGSNTEAFF. The CDR3 DNA is TGTGCCAGCAGCACCCACAGGGGCTCCAACACTGAAGCTTTCTTT.

V gene TRBV7-3 combines with J gene TRBJ2-1; perhaps TRBD2 as D (5 bases). Trimming took off 3 bases at V and 10 bases at J, with 10 bases between the two ends. This CDR3 is built from 12 residues. The V gene's germline CDR1 is SGHTA and CDR2 FQGTGA. CDR3 DNA sequence: TGTGCCAGCAGCTTTGCGGGCTGGGAGCAGTTCTTC. Translated, it gives CASSFAGWEQFF. The whole variable domain, remainder taken from reference TRBV7-3 and TRBJ2-1, is GAGVSQTPSNKVTEKGKYVELRCDPISGHTALYWYRQSLGQGPEFLIYFQGTGAADDSGLPNDRFFAVRPEGSVSTLKIQRTERGDSAVYLCASSFAGWEQFFGPGTRLTVL.

The chain carries TRBV13 and TRBJ2-1; D ambiguous. The germline V and J ends were trimmed by 0 bases and 7 bases, with 7 bases remaining between them. Germline CDR1 PRHDT, CDR2 FYEKMQ (reference sequence). CDR3 size: 13 residues. The CDR3 nucleotides are TGTGCCAGCAGCTTAGGCCCCCTGAATGAGCAGTTCTTC. Translating it yields CASSLGPLNEQFF.

This chain links TRBV7-9 with TRBJ1-3; D might be TRBD1 (6 bases). Trimming stripped 7 bases from V and 0 bases from J, with 16 bases between. This CDR3 comprises 16 residues. Germline V gene data show CDR1 as SEHNR and CDR2 as FQNEAQ (reference sequence). The CDR3 sequence is CASTLRGIPSGNTIYF. CDR3 coding DNA: TGTGCCAGCACCCTAAGGGGGATTCCCTCTGGAAACACCATATATTTT. The whole variable domain, filled in from reference TRBV7-9 and TRBJ1-3, reads DTGVSQNPRHKITKRGQNVTFRCDPISEHNRLYWYRQTLGQGPEFLTYFQNEAQLEKSRLLSDRFSAERPKGSFSTLEIQRTEQGDSAMYLCASTLRGIPSGNTIYFGEGSWLTVV.

The table lists this clone with a count of one. This chain links TRBV7-9 with TRBJ1-3; D is unresolved. In germline, CDR1 is SEHNR, CDR2 FQNEAQ (reference sequence). This CDR3 is built from 13 residues. V was trimmed by 5 bases and J by 4 bases, leaving 9 bases between them. The CDR3 nucleotides read TGTGCCAGCAGCGCAGGCTACGGAAACACCATATATTTT. Translated: CASSAGYGNTIYF.

The chain combines TRBV14 with TRBJ2-1; 8 bases map to TRBD2. Germline CDR1 SGHDN, CDR2 FVKESK. After removal of 3 bases from V and 2 bases from J, the junction contained 6 bases not matched to a gene. This CDR3 is built from 16 residues. This CDR3 is CASSQTGGSTYNEQFF. The CDR3 nucleotides read TGTGCCAGCAGCCAGACGGGGGGGTCGACCTACAATGAGCAGTTCTTC.

The chain is built from TRBV2 and TRBJ2-2, with 9 bases that match TRBD1. This CDR3 contains 16 residues. V lost 4 bases, J lost 6 bases, and 9 bases stayed unmatched. CDR1 is SNHLY, CDR2 FYNNEI, per germline. Here the CDR3 DNA reads TGTGCCAGCAGTGTTGGGGGACAGGGAAATCCCGGGGAGCTGTTTTTT. This codes for CASSVGGQGNPGELFF.

V usage is TRBV7-9 and J usage is TRBJ2-6; TRBD2 matches 8 bases. V lost 5 bases to trimming and J lost 0 bases; unmatched junction nucleotides: 6. The CDR3 is 17 residues long. Germline lookup yields CDR1 SEHNR and CDR2 FQNEAQ (reference sequence). The CDR3 region is CASSLLRGGSGANVLTF. CDR3 coding DNA: TGTGCCAGCAGCCTACTACGGGGGGGCTCTGGGGCCAACGTCCTGACTTTC.

In regard to this clone: Its ends do not fully match the called genes, so a read error is possible. The V gene is TRBV7-2, the J gene TRBJ2-4; 8 bases fit TRBD2. Germline CDR1 reads SGHTA; CDR2 reads FQGNSA. CDR3 length equals 13 residues. CDR3 amino acids: CASSLGPGGEGNF. CDR3 nucleotide sequence: TGTGCCAGCAGCTTAGGCCCGGGGGGGGAGGGTAACTTC.

The chain employs TRBV7-3 and TRBJ1-1, with 7 positions matching TRBD1. Looked up from germline, CDR1 is SGHTA and CDR2 is FQGTGA. The CDR3 has 14 residues. V lost 3 bases to trimming and J lost 3 bases; unmatched junction nucleotides: 4. CDR3 sequence reads: CASSLAGQYTEAFF. CDR3 sequence (DNA): TGTGCCAGCAGCTTGGCGGGACAGTACACTGAAGCTTTCTTT.

This clone came up a few times. The chain is built from TRBV19 and TRBJ2-1; 10 bases agree with TRBD2. The germline V gene encodes CDR1 LNHDA and CDR2 SQIVND (reference sequence). V gave up 1 base and J gave up 4 bases; unmatched junction bases: 7. The CDR3 totals 17 residues. This CDR3 reads CASSIVASGSLYNEQFF. The CDR3 DNA sequence: TGTGCCAGTAGTATAGTGGCTAGCGGGAGCTTGTACAATGAGCAGTTCTTC.

The chain employs TRBV7-8 and TRBJ2-2; D not certain. CDR3 length: 15 residues. Germline V gene sequence: CDR1 SGHVS, CDR2 FQNEAQ. V was pared by 5 bases and J by 5 bases, with 15 bases between. The CDR3 is CASSPRPLLTGELFF. As DNA, the CDR3 is TGTGCCAGCAGCCCGCGGCCCCTTTTGACCGGGGAGCTGTTTTTT.

V usage is TRBV5-6 and J usage is TRBJ1-2; D is perhaps TRBD1 (6 bases). The CDR3 totals 16 residues. Germline V gives CDR1 SGHDT, CDR2 YYEEEE. V was clipped by 4 bases and J by 1 base, with 17 bases between them. The CDR3 reads CASSPLWQGSNYGYTF. The DNA for the CDR3 is TGTGCCAGCAGCCCTTTATGGCAGGGGAGTAACTATGGCTACACCTTC. Full variable domain (outside the CDR3, taken from reference TRBV5-6 and TRBJ1-2): DAGVTQSPTHLIKTRGQQVTLRCSPKSGHDTVSWYQQALGQGPQFIFQYYEEEERQRGNFPDRFSGHQFPNYSSELNVNALLLGDSALYLCASSPLWQGSNYGYTFGSGTRLTVV.

The chain joins TRBV9 to TRBJ2-3; D uncertain. This CDR3 comprises 14 residues. Germline V gene lookup returns CDR1 SGDLS and CDR2 YYNGEE. Trimming took 0 bases from V and 1 from J, leaving 6 bases between them. The CDR3 coding sequence is TGTGCCAGCAGCGTAGATCAGGGCACAGATACGCAGTATTTT. Protein: CASSVDQGTDTQYF.

This sequence joins TRBV6-5 and TRBJ2-1; D may be TRBD2 (6 bases). Germline lookup yields CDR1 MNHEY and CDR2 SVGAGI. V was cut by 4 bases and J by 5 bases, with 9 bases left in between. This CDR3 is 13 amino acids long. CDR3 region: CASSLDYNNEQFF. The CDR3 DNA is TGTGCCAGCAGTTTGGACTACAACAATGAGCAGTTCTTC.